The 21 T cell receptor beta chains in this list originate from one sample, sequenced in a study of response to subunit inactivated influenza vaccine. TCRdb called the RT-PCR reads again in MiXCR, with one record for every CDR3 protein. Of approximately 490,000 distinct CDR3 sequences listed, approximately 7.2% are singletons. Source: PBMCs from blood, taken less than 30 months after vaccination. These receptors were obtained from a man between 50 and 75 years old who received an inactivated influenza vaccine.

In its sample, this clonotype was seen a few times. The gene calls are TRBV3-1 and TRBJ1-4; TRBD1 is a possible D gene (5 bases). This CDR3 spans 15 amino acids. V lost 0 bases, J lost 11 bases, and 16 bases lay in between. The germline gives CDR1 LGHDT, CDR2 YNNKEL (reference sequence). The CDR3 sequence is CASSQEEYDSPKLFF. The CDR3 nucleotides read TGTGCCAGCAGCCAAGAGGAGTACGACAGCCCTAAACTGTTTTTT.

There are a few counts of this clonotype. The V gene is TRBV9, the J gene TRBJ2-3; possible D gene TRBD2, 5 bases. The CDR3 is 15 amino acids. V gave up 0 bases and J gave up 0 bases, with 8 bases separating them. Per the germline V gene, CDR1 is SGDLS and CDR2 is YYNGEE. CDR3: CASSVEDYSTDTQYF. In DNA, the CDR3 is TGTGCCAGCAGCGTAGAAGACTACAGCACAGATACGCAGTATTTT.

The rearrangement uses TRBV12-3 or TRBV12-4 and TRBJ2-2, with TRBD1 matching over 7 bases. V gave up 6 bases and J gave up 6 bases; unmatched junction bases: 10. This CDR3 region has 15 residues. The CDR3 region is CASSPQGVPAGELFF. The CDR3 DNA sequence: TGTGCCAGCAGCCCGCAGGGGGTCCCCGCCGGGGAGCTGTTTTTT.

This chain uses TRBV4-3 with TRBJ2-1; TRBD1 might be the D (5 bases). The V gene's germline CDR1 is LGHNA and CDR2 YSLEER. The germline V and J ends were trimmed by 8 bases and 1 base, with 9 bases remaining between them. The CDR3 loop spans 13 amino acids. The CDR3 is CASGASSYNEQFF. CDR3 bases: TGCGCCAGCGGGGCAAGTTCCTACAATGAGCAGTTCTTC.

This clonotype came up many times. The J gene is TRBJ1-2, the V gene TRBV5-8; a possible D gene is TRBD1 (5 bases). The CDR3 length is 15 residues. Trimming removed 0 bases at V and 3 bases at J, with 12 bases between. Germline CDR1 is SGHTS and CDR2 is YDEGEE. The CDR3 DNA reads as TGTGCCAGCAGCTTGGAATTTGCAGGGCACTATGGCTACACCTTC. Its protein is CASSLEFAGHYGYTF.

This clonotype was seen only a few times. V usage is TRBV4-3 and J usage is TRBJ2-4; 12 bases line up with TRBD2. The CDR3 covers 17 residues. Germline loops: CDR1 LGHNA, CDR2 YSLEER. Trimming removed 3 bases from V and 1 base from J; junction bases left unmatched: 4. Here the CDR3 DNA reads TGCGCCAGCAGCCAGCTAGCGGGGGGGCCGGCCAAAAACATTCAGTACTTC. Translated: CASSQLAGGPAKNIQYF.

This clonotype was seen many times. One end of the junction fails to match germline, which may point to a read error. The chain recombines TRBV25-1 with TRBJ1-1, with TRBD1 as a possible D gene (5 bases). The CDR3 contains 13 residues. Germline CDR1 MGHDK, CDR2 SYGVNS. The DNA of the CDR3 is TGTGCCTGCAGCGGGGGGTTCGACACTGAAGCTTTCTTT. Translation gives CACSGGFDTEAFF. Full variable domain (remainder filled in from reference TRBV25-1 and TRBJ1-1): EADIYQTPRYLVIGTGKKITLECSQTMGHDKMYWYQQDPGMELHLIHYSYGVNSTEKGDLSSESTVSRIRTEHFPLTLESARPSHTSQYLCACSGGFDTEAFFGQGTRLTVV.

The CDR3 sequence is CSVEGGLLKIPDTQYF. In DNA, the CDR3 is TGCAGCGTTGAAGGAGGCCTATTGAAGATCCCAGATACGCAGTATTTT. V is TRBV29-1 and J is TRBJ2-3, with no clear D. The CDR3 covers 16 residues. CDR1 is SQVTM, CDR2 ANQGSEA, per germline. The V end lost 1 base, the J end lost 4 bases, and 18 bases lay between the germline ends.

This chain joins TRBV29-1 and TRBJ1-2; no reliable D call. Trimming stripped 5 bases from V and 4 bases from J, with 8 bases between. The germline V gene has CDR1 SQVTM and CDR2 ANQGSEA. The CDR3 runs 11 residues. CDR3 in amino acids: CSVSDTYGYTF. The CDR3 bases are TGCAGCGTTTCAGACACCTATGGCTACACCTTC.

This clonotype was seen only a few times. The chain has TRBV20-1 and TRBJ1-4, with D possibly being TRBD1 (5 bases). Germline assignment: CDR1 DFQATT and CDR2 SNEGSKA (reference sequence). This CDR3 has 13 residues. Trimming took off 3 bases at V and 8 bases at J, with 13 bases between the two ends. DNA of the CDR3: TGCAGTGCTAGGGGGGGAAACGGCGAAAAACTGTTTTTT. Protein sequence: CSARGGNGEKLFF.

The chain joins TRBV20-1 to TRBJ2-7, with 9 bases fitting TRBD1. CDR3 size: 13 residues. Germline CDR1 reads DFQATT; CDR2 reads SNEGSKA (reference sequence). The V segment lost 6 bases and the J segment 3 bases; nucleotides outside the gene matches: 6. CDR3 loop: CSAGGQGYYEQYF. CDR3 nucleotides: TGCAGTGCGGGGGGACAGGGTTACTACGAGCAGTACTTC.

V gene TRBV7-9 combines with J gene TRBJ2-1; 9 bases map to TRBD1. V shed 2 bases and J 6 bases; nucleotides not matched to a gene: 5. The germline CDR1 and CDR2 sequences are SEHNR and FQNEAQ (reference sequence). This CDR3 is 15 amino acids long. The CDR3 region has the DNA TGTGCCAGCAGCTTAAACAGGGGGCAGAGCAATGAGCAGTTCTTC. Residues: CASSLNRGQSNEQFF.

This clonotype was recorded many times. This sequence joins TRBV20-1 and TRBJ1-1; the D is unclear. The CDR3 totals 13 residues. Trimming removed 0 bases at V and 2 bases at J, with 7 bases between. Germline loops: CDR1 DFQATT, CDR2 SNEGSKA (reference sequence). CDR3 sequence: CSARDLKNTEAFF. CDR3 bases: TGCAGTGCTAGAGATCTGAAAAACACTGAAGCTTTCTTT.

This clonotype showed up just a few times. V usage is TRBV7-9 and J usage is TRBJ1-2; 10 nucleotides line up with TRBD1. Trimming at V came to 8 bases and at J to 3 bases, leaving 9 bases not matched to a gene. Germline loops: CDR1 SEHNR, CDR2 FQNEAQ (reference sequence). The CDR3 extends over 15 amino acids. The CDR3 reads CASVPSGQGYYGYTF. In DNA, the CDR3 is TGTGCCAGCGTTCCCTCGGGACAGGGGTACTATGGCTACACCTTC.

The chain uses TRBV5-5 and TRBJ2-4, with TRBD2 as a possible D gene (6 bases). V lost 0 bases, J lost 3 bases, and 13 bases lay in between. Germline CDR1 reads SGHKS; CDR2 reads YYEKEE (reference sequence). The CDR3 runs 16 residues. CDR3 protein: CASSLGTGVVKNIQYF. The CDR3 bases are TGTGCCAGCAGCTTGGGAACGGGAGTGGTCAAAAACATTCAGTACTTC.

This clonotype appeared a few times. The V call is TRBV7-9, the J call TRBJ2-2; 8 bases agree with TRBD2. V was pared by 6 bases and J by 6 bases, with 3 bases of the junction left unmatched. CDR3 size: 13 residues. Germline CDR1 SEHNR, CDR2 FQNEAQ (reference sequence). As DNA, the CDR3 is TGTGCCAGCAGACAAGCGGGGGCCGGGGAGCTGTTTTTT. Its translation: CASRQAGAGELFF.

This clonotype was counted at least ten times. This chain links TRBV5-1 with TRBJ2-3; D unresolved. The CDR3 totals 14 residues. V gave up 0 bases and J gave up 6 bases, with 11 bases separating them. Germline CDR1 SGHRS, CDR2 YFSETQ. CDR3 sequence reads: CASSLVSTQDTQYF. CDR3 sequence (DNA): TGCGCCAGCAGCTTGGTTTCTACCCAGGATACGCAGTATTTT.

CDR3 coding DNA: TGTGCCAGCAGCCTGTGGGACACCCTCTCTGGAAACACCATATATTTT. It is translated as CASSLWDTLSGNTIYF. The rearrangement links TRBV5-6 to TRBJ1-3; a possible D gene is TRBD1 (6 bases). CDR1 and CDR2 from the germline V gene are SGHDT and YYEEEE. CDR3 length equals 16 residues. Trimming took off 4 bases at V and 0 bases at J, with 14 bases between the two ends.

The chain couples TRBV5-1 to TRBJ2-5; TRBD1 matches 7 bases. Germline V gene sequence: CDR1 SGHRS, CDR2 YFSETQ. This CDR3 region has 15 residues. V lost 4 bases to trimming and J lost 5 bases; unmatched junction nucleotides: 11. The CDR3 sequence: CASSPAGGVVETQYF. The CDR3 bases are TGCGCCAGCAGCCCCGCAGGGGGTGTGGTCGAGACCCAGTACTTC.

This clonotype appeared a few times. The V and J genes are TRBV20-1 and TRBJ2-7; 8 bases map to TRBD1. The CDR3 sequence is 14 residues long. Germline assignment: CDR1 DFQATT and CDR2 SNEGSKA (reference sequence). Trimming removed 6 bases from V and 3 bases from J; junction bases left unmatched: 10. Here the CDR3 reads CSAESGTGLYEQYF. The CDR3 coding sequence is TGCAGTGCCGAATCCGGGACAGGACTCTACGAGCAGTACTTC.

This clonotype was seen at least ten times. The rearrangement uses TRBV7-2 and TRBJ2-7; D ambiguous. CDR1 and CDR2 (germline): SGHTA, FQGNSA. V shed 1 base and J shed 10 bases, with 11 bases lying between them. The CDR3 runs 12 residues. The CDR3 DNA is TGTGCCAGCAGCTTAGGAGGCGGCCTACAGTACTTC. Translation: CASSLGGGLQYF. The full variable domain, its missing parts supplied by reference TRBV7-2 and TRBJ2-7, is GAGVSQSPSNKVTEKGKDVELRCDPISGHTALYWYRQSLGQGLEFLIYFQGNSAPDKSGLPSDRFSAERTGGSVSTLTIQRTQQEDSAVYLCASSLGGGLQYFGPGTRLTVT.